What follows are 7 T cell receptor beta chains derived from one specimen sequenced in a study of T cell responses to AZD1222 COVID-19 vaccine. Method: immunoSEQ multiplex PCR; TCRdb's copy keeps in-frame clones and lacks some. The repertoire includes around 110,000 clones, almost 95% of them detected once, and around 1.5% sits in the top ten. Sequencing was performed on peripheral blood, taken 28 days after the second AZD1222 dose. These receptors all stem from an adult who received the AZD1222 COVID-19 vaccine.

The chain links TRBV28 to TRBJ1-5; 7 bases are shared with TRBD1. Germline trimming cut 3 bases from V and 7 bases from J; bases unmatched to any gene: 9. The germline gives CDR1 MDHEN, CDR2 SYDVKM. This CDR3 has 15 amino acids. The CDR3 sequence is CASSFGQAKTQPQHF. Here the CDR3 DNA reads TGTGCCAGCAGTTTCGGACAGGCCAAGACGCAGCCCCAGCATTTT.

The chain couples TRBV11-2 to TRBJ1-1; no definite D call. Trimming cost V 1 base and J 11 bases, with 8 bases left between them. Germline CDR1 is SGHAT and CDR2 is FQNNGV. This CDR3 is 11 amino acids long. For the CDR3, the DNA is TGTGCCAGCAGCTTAGGCCTGGTGGCTTTCTTT. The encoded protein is CASSLGLVAFF.

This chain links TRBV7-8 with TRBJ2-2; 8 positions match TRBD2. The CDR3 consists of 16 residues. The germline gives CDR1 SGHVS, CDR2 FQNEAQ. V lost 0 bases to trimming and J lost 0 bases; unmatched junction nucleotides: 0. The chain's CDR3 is CASSLAGLANTGELFF. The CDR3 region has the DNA TGTGCCAGCAGCTTAGCGGGACTAGCGAACACCGGGGAGCTGTTTTTT.

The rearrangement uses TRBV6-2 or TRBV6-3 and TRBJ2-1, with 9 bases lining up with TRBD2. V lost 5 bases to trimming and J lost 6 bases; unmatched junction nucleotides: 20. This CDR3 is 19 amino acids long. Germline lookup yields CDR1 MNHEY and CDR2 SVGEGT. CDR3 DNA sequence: TGTGCCAGCAGTAATACAGGGGACTTAGCGGGAGATCCTTCCAATGAGCAGTTCTTC. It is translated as CASSNTGDLAGDPSNEQFF.

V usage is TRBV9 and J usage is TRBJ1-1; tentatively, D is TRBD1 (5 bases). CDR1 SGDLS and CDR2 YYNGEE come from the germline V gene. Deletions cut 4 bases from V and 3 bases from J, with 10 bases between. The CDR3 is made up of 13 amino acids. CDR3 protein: CASSPGGYTEAFF. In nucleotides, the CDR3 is TGTGCCAGCAGCCCCGGGGGGTACACTGAAGCTTTCTTT.

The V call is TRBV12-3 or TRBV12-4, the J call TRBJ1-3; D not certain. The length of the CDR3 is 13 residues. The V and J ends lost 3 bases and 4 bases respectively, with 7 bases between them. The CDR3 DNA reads TGTGCCAGCAGTTTCAGCGAGGGAAACACCATATATTTT. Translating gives CASSFSEGNTIYF.

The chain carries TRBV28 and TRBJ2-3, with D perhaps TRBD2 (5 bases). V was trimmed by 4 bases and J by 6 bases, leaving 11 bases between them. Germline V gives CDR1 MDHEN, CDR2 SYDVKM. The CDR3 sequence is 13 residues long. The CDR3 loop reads CASSSGMSDTQYF. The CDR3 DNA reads TGTGCCAGCAGTTCCGGGATGTCGGATACGCAGTATTTT.